The clone carrying this T cell receptor beta chain occurred many times. Its target is not known. The data were obtained in a study of blood T cells in healthy people across ages. A J-beta primer mix and a sample-barcoded 5' primer were used in a second PCR of about 7 to 12 cycles. A template-switch adaptor with 12 random nucleotides tagged each cDNA molecule. TCRdb re-called the 5' RACE reads with MiXCR, one entry per CDR3 protein. The sample lists some 790,000 distinct CDR3 sequences, 29% occurring once. V lost 6 bases and J lost 4; bases outside the gene matches: 8. This CDR3 has 15 residues. Germline CDR1 LGHDT, CDR2 YNNKEL (reference sequence). Study-level points and caveats: Naive CD4+ cells and diversity were both higher in long-lived donors than in aged donors.

The sequence derives from a woman of 80 years or more in good health. The genes are TRBV3-1 and TRBJ2-1; 8 bases align to TRBD2. Sequencing was carried out using blood. CDR3 amino acids: CASRLGGARYNEQFF. The CDR3, as DNA: TGTGCCAGCAGACTCGGGGGGGCGAGATACAATGAGCAGTTCTTC.